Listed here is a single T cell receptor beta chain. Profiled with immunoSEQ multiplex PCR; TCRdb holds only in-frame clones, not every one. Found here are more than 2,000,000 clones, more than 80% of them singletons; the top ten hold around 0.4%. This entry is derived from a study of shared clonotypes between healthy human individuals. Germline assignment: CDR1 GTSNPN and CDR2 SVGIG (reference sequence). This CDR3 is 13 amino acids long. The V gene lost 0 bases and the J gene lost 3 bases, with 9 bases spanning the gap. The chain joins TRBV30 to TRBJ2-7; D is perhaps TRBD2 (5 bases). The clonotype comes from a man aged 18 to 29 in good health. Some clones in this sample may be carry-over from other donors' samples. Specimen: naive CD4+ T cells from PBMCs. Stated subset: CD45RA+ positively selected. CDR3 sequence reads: CAWSVGSIYEQYF. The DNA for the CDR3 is TGTGCCTGGAGTGTAGGGAGTATCTACGAGCAGTACTTC.